This TCR beta chain was recorded in a study of T cell responses to AZD1222 COVID-19 vaccine. Assay used: immunoSEQ multiplex PCR; TCRdb lists only in-frame clones, some missing. In the table there are 100,000 to 110,000 clones, 80% to 90% of which are singletons. The TCR was taken from an adult in good health. Source: peripheral blood, taken on day 0 of AZD1222 vaccination.

CDR3 DNA sequence: TGTGCCATCAGTGAGAGGTCGACAGGGGGCTTTGGAAACAATCAGCCCCAGCATTTT. This sequence encodes CAISERSTGGFGNNQPQHF. The rearrangement joins TRBV10-3 to TRBJ1-5, with 10 bases identical to TRBD1. Trimming took 2 bases from V and 3 from J; bases not matched to a gene: 13. This CDR3 has 19 residues. Germline V lookup: CDR1 ENHRY, CDR2 SYGVKD.